This TCR beta chain was captured in a study of T cells in Graves' hyperthyroidism and ophthalmopathy. About the research overall: Once the initial diagnosis was made, peripheral blood was obtained before any treatment.

RNA transcripts served as the template for amplifying TCR beta CDR3 regions. The primer set for the first-round RT-PCR of the TCR CDR3 was HTBI. TCRdb re-analysed the multiplex PCR reads in MiXCR, keeping a single row per CDR3 protein. The table includes hundreds of thousands of distinct CDR3 sequences, 13% detected once. General study findings and limits: Progression to ophthalmopathy was predicted a median of approximately 6.4 months early.

V shed 3 bases and J shed 3 bases, with 13 bases lying between them. Germline V gene lookup returns CDR1 SGHRS and CDR2 YFSETQ. The CDR3 has 14 residues. This clonotype was seen more than once but under ten times. The antigen is undetermined. The definition of stable Graves' hyperthyroidism was no ophthalmopathy progression within 18 months. Fresh 10 ml peripheral blood yielded PBMCs. This TCR was recovered from a woman aged 18-29 years with Graves' hyperthyroidism. J is TRBJ2-7 and V is TRBV5-1; D unresolved. Sequencing was performed on blood. The CDR3 loop reads CASSSIRADYEQYF. The CDR3 DNA reads as TGCGCCAGCAGCTCCATTAGGGCAGACTACGAGCAGTACTTC. Full variable domain (remainder filled in from reference TRBV5-1 and TRBJ2-7): KAGVTQTPRYLIKTRGQQVTLSCSPISGHRSVSWYQQTPGQGLQFLFEYFSETQRNKGNFPGRFSGRQFSNSRSEMNVSTLELGDSALYLCASSSIRADYEQYFGPGTRLTVT.